This T cell receptor (beta chain) stems from a study of T cells in Graves' hyperthyroidism and ophthalmopathy. This clonotype was recorded many times. Its antigen is undetermined. General study findings and limits: Separation of ophthalmopathy from stable hyperthyroidism was achieved by a 13 V-J model.

The source material, RNA transcripts, was used to amplify TCR beta CDR3 regions. Carried out on the TCR CDR3, a first-round RT-PCR used the HTBI primer set. TCRdb called the multiplex PCR reads again in MiXCR, with one record for every CDR3 protein. This table holds 660,000 or so distinct CDR3 sequences, roughly 20% found once. This TCR was sampled from a man aged 25 to 45 with Graves' ophthalmopathy. Input material: blood.

CDR3 sequence reads: CASSFGPTGVGELFF. For the CDR3, the DNA is TGCGCCAGCAGCTTCGGCCCGACAGGGGTCGGGGAGCTGTTTTTT. The chain links TRBV5-1 to TRBJ2-2; 8 bases map to TRBD1. The length of the CDR3 is 15 residues. Trimming took 2 bases from V and 7 from J; bases not matched to a gene: 7. The V gene's germline CDR1 is SGHRS and CDR2 YFSETQ.